This T cell receptor beta chain was found in a study of T cell responses to AZD1222 COVID-19 vaccine. General study points: Possibly, clonal diversity was underestimated; donors were largely white British and included more females. Just a handful of AZD1222 recipients tested seropositive at baseline. Only after the peak T cell response were repertoires sampled.

Clones were sequenced by immunoSEQ multiplex PCR, and TCRdb holds only the in-frame ones, with some missing. The sample holds 150,000 to 200,000 clones; 80% to 90% are singletons and the top ten take less than 3%. This clone was seen once. Its antigen remains unidentified. CDR1 and CDR2 from the germline V gene are SGHRS and YFSETQ. This CDR3 comprises 16 residues. The trim removed 4 bases at V and 4 bases at J, leaving 5 bases unmatched. Material: peripheral blood, obtained on day 0 of MenACWY control vaccination. The TCR was taken from an adult in good health. J is TRBJ2-3 and V is TRBV5-1; 14 nucleotides line up with TRBD2. CDR3 amino acids: CASSKGLAGESDTQYF. The CDR3 region has the DNA TGCGCCAGCAGCAAGGGACTAGCGGGAGAGTCAGATACGCAGTATTTT.